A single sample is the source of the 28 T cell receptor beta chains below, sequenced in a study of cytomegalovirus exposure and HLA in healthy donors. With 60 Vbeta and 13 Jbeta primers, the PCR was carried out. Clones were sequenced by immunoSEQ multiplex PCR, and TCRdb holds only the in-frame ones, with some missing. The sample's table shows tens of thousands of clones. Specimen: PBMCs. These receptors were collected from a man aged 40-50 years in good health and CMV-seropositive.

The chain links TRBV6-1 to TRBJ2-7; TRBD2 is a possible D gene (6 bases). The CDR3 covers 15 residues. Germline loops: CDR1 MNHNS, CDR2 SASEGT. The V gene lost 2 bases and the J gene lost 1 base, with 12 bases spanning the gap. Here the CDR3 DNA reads TGTGCCAGCAGTGAACGCACCGGGAGTTCCTACGAGCAGTACTTC. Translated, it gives CASSERTGSSYEQYF.

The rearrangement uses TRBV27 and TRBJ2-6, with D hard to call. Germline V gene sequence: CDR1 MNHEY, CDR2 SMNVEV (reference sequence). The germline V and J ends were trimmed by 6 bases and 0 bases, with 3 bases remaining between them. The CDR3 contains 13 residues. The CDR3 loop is CASSRSGANVLTF. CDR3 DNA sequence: TGTGCCAGCAGCCGCTCTGGGGCCAACGTCCTGACTTTC.

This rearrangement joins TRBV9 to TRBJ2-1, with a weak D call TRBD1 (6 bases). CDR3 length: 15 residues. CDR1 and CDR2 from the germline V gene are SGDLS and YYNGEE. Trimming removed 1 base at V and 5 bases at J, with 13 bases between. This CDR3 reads CASSVQGRPDNEQFF. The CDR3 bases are TGTGCCAGCAGCGTACAGGGGCGGCCCGACAATGAGCAGTTCTTC. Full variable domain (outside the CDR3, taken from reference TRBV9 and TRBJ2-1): DSGVTQTPKHLITATGQRVTLRCSPRSGDLSVYWYQQSLDQGLQFLIQYYNGEERAKGNILERFSAQQFPDLHSELNLSSLELGDSALYFCASSVQGRPDNEQFFGPGTRLTVL.

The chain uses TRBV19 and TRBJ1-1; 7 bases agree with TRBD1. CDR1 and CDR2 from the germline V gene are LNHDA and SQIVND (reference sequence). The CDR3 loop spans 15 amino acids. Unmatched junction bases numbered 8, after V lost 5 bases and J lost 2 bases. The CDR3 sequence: CASSAPGGTNTEAFF. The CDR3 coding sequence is TGTGCCAGTAGTGCTCCAGGGGGTACAAACACTGAAGCTTTCTTT.

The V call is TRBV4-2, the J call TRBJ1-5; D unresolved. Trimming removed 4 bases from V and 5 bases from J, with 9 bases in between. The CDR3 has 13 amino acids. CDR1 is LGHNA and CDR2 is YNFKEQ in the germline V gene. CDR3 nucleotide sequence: TGTGCCAGCAGCCCCCAGGCCGATCAGCCCCAGCATTTT. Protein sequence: CASSPQADQPQHF.

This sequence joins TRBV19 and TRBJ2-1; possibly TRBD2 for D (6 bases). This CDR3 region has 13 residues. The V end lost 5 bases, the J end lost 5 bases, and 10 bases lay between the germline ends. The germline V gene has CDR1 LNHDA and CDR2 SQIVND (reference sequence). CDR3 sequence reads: CASSWGLNNEQFF. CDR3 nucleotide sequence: TGTGCCAGTAGTTGGGGACTTAACAATGAGCAGTTCTTC.

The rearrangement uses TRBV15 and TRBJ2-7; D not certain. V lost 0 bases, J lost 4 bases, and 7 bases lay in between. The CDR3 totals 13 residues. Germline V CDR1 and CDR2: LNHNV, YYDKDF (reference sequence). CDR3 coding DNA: TGTGCCACCAGCAGAGATCCGGGTTACGAGCAGTACTTC. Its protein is CATSRDPGYEQYF.

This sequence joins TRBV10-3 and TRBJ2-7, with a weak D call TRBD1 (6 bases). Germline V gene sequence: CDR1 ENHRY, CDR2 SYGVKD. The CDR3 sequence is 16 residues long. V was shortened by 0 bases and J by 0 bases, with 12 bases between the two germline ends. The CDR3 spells CAISESGSDSSYEQYF. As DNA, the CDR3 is TGTGCCATCAGTGAGTCTGGATCGGACAGCTCCTACGAGCAGTACTTC.

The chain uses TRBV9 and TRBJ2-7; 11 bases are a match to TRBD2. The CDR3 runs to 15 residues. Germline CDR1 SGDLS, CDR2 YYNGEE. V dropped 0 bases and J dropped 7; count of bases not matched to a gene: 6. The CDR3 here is CASSVGVAGGREQYF. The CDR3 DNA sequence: TGTGCCAGCAGCGTAGGGGTAGCGGGAGGGCGTGAGCAGTACTTC. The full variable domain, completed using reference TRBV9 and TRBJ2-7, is DSGVTQTPKHLITATGQRVTLRCSPRSGDLSVYWYQQSLDQGLQFLIQYYNGEERAKGNILERFSAQQFPDLHSELNLSSLELGDSALYFCASSVGVAGGREQYFGPGTRLTVT.

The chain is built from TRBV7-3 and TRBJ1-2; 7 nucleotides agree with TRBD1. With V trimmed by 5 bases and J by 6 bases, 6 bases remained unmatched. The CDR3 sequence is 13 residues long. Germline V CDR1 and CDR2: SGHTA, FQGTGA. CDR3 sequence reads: CASSLTGVDGYTF. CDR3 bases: TGTGCCAGCAGCCTTACAGGGGTCGATGGCTACACCTTC. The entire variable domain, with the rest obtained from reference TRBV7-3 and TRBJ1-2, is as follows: GAGVSQTPSNKVTEKGKYVELRCDPISGHTALYWYRQSLGQGPEFLIYFQGTGAADDSGLPNDRFFAVRPEGSVSTLKIQRTERGDSAVYLCASSLTGVDGYTFGSGTRLTVV.

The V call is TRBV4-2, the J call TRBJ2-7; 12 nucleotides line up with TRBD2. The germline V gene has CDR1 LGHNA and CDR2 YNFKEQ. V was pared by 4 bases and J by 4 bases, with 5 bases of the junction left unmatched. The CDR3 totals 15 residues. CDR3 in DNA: TGTGCCAGCAGCCCCTCCGGGACTAGCGGGTACGAGCAGTACTTC. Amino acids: CASSPSGTSGYEQYF.

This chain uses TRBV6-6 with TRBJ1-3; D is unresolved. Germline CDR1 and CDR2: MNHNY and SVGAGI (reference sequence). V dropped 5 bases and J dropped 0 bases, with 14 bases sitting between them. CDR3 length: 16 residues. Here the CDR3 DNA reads TGTGCCAGCAGTAGACCCAATGGCGGCTCTGGAAACACCATATATTTT. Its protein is CASSRPNGGSGNTIYF.

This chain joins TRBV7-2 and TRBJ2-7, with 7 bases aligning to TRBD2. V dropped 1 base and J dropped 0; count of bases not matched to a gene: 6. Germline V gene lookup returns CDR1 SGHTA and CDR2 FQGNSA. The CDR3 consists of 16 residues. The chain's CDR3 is CASSLGLAANSYEQYF. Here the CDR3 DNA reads TGTGCCAGCAGCTTAGGGCTAGCGGCGAACTCCTACGAGCAGTACTTC. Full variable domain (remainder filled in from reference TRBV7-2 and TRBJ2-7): GAGVSQSPSNKVTEKGKDVELRCDPISGHTALYWYRQSLGQGLEFLIYFQGNSAPDKSGLPSDRFSAERTGGSVSTLTIQRTQQEDSAVYLCASSLGLAANSYEQYFGPGTRLTVT.

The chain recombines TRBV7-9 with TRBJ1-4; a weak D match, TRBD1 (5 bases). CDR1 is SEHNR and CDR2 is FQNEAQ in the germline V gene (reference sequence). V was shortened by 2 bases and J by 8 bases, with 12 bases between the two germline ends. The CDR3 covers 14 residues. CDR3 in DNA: TGTGCCAGCAGCTTACCCCAGGGTGACGAAAAACTGTTTTTT. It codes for CASSLPQGDEKLFF.

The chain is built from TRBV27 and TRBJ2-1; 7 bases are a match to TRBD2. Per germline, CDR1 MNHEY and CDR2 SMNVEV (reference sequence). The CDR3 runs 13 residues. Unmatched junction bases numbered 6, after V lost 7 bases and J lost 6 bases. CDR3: CASKTGGSNEQFF. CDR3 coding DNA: TGTGCCAGCAAAACGGGGGGAAGCAATGAGCAGTTCTTC.

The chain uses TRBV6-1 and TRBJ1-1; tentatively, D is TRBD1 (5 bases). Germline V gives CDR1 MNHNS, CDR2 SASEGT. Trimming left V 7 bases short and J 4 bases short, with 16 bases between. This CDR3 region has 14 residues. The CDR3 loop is CASIPIGDATEAFF. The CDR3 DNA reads TGTGCCAGCATCCCTATAGGGGATGCCACTGAAGCTTTCTTT.

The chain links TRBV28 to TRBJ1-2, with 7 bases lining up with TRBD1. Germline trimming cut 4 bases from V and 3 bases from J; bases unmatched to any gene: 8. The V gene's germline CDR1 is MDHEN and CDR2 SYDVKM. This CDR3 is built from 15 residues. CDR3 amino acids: CASSSSGTEDYGYTF. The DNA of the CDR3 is TGTGCCAGCAGTTCGTCCGGGACAGAGGACTATGGCTACACCTTC.

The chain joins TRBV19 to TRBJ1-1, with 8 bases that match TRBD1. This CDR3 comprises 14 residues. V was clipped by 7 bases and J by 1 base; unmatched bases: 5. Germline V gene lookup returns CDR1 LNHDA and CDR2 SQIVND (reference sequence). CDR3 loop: CASIPGQANTEAFF. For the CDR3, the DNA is TGTGCCAGTATTCCGGGACAGGCGAACACTGAAGCTTTCTTT.

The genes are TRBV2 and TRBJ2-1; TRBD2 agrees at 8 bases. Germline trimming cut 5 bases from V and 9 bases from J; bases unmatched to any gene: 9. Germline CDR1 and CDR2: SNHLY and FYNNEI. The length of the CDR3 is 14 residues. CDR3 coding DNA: TGTGCCAGCAGTCAAAGGAGCGGGAGCACTGAGCAGTTCTTC. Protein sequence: CASSQRSGSTEQFF.

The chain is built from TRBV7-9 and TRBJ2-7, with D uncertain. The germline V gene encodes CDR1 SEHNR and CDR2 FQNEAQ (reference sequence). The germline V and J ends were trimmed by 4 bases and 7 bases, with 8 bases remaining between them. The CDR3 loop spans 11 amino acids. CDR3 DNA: TGTGCCAGCAGCTCCGGTCGGGAGCAGTACTTC. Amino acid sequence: CASSSGREQYF.

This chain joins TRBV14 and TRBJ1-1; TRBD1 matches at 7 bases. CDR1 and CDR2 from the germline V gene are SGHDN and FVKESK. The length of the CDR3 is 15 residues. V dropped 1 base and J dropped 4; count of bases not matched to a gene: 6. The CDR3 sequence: CASSQVPGQATEAFF. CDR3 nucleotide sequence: TGTGCCAGCAGCCAAGTCCCCGGACAGGCCACTGAAGCTTTCTTT.

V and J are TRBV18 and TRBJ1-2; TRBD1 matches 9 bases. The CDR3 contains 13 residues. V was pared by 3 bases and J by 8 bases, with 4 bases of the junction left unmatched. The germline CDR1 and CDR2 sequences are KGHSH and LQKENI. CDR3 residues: CASSPGQGGGYTF. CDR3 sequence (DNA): TGTGCCAGCTCACCGGGACAGGGTGGAGGCTACACCTTC.

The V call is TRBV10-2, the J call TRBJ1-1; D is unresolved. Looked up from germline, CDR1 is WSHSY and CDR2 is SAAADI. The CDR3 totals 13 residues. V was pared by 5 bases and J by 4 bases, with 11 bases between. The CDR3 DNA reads TGCGCCAGCAGTCACAGTTTGGGCACTGAAGCTTTCTTT. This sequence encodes CASSHSLGTEAFF.

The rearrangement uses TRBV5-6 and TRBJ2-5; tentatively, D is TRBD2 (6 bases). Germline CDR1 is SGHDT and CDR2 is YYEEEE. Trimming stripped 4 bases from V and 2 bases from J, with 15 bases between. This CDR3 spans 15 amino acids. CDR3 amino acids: CASSGDLGGQETQYF. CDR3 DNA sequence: TGTGCCAGCAGCGGGGACCTCGGGGGTCAAGAGACCCAGTACTTC.

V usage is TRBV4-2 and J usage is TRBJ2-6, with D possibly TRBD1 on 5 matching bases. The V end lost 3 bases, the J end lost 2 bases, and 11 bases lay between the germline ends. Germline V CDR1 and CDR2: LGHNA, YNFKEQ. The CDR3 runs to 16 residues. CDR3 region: CASSQGKGAGANVLTF. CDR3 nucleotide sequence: TGTGCCAGCAGCCAGGGGAAAGGGGCTGGGGCCAACGTCCTGACTTTC.

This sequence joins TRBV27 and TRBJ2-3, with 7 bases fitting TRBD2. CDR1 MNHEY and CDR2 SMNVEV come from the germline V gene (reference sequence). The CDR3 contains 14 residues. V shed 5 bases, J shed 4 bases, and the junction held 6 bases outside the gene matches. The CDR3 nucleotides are TGTGCCAGCAGTCTAAGGGCGGGGGCAGATACGCAGTATTTT. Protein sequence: CASSLRAGADTQYF.

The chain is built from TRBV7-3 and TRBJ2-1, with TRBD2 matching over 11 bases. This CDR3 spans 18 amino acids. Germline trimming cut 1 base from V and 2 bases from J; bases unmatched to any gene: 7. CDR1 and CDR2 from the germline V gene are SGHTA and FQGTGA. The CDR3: CASSLRGSGRAAYNEQFF. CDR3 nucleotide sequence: TGTGCCAGCAGCTTAAGAGGTAGCGGGAGGGCGGCCTACAATGAGCAGTTCTTC.

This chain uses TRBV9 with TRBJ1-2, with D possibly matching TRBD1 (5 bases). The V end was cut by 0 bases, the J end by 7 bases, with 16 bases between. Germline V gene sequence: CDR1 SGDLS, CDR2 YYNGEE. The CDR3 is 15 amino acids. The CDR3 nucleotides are TGTGCCAGCAGCGTAGCTACGGGGGGTGGTGGTGGCTACACCTTC. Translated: CASSVATGGGGGYTF.